This passage covers 20 T cell receptor beta chains from one sample sequenced in a study of blood T cells in healthy people across ages. Sample-barcoded 5' priming and a J-beta primer mix drove a second PCR of about 6 to 11 cycles. From the 5' RACE reads, TCRdb called clonotypes with MiXCR, one entry per CDR3 protein. The sample includes hundreds of thousands of distinct CDR3 sequences, roughly half of them seen just once. Sequences were obtained from blood. These receptors were taken from a man aged 60 to 69 in good health.

The chain recombines TRBV4-3 with TRBJ2-1, with a possible D match to TRBD1 (6 bases). CDR1 and CDR2 (germline): LGHNA, YSLEER. V was clipped by 4 bases and J by 10 bases, with 11 bases between them. The CDR3 has 12 residues. The CDR3 DNA reads as TGCGCCAGCAGCCGAGAACAGGGCGAGCAGTTCTTC. This codes for CASSREQGEQFF.

The genes are TRBV12-3 or TRBV12-4 and TRBJ2-7; D uncertain. The germline V and J ends were trimmed by 5 bases and 3 bases, with 8 bases remaining between them. The CDR3 has 12 amino acids. The CDR3 nucleotides read TGTGCCAGCAGTAAGGAGTACTACGAGCAGTACTTC. This translates into CASSKEYYEQYF.

The chain is built from TRBV3-1 and TRBJ1-2; no clear D. V was pared by 4 bases and J by 7 bases, with 10 bases between. CDR1 is LGHDT and CDR2 is YNNKEL in the germline V gene (reference sequence). The CDR3 consists of 12 residues. CDR3 in DNA: TGTGCCAGCAGCCCCAGCGGTGGTGGCTACACCTTC. As protein: CASSPSGGGYTF.

This clonotype was observed a few times. In DNA form, the CDR3 reads TGTGCCAGCAGTCGGACTAGCGGATCCTACAATGAGCAGTTCTTC. Translating gives CASSRTSGSYNEQFF. The chain couples TRBV27 to TRBJ2-1, with 10 positions matching TRBD2. Unmatched junction bases numbered 2, after V lost 5 bases and J lost 1 base. This CDR3 has 15 residues. Germline V lookup: CDR1 MNHEY, CDR2 SMNVEV (reference sequence).

The chain employs TRBV5-1 and TRBJ2-3, with 8 bases identical to TRBD1. Looked up from germline, CDR1 is SGHRS and CDR2 is YFSETQ. J lost 2 bases, V lost 1 base, and 3 bases had no gene match. The CDR3 totals 15 residues. CDR3 DNA sequence: TGCGCCAGCAGCTTGTCGGACAGGGTCACAGATACGCAGTATTTT. Residues: CASSLSDRVTDTQYF.

CDR3 DNA: TGTGCCAGCAGTTTCCCCGCGGGATCTCGTGAGCAGTACTTC. This encodes CASSFPAGSREQYF. The V gene is TRBV28, the J gene TRBJ2-7; weak D call: TRBD2 (6 bases). The V end was cut by 3 bases, the J end by 7 bases, with 16 bases between. The CDR3 spans 14 residues. Germline CDR1 MDHEN, CDR2 SYDVKM. The full variable domain, rest sourced from reference TRBV28 and TRBJ2-7, is DVKVTQSSRYLVKRTGEKVFLECVQDMDHENMFWYRQDPGLGLRLIYFSYDVKMKEKGDIPEGYSVSREKKERFSLILESASTNQTSMYLCASSFPAGSREQYFGPGTRLTVT.

V is TRBV20-1 and J is TRBJ2-1; D not resolved. Germline CDR1 DFQATT, CDR2 SNEGSKA (reference sequence). The CDR3 loop spans 10 amino acids. Trimming pared 4 bases from V and 7 bases from J, leaving 5 bases between. The DNA for the CDR3 is TGCAGTGCTACTTGGAATGAGCAGTTCTTC. It translates to CSATWNEQFF.

This clonotype was counted a few times. The CDR3 protein is CASSNYRGHYGYTF. CDR3 nucleotides: TGTGCCAGCAGTAATTATCGGGGCCACTATGGCTACACCTTC. This chain uses TRBV12-3 or TRBV12-4 with TRBJ1-2; perhaps TRBD1 as D (5 bases). V lost 5 bases and J lost 3, with 13 bases in between. The CDR3 length is 14 residues.

Points on this clonotype: The DNA is left out, because the CDR3 cannot be placed on it with certainty; the CDR3 is given as TCRdb lists it. The V call is TRBV4-3, the J call TRBJ2-3; the table assigns TRBD2, which was not confirmed against the DNA. Per the germline V gene, CDR1 is LGHNA and CDR2 is YSLEER. Both ends counted, the CDR3 spans 22 residues. The CDR3 is CASSRGTSDGDTQYFGPGTLSF.

V and J are TRBV18 and TRBJ2-6; 8 nucleotides align to TRBD2. The CDR3 has 18 residues. V gave up 5 bases and J gave up 0 bases; unmatched junction bases: 9. From germline, CDR1 is KGHSH and CDR2 LQKENI. The CDR3 DNA follows: TGTGCCAGCTCAAGACCAGCGGGAGTAACCTCTGGGGCCAACGTCCTGACTTTC. The encoded protein is CASSRPAGVTSGANVLTF.

The rearrangement uses TRBV25-1 and TRBJ2-1, with 7 nucleotides matching TRBD2. Unmatched junction bases numbered 2, after V lost 1 base and J lost 2 bases. Germline CDR1 and CDR2: MGHDK and SYGVNS. This CDR3 has 15 amino acids. In DNA, the CDR3 is TGTGCCAGCAGTGAATGGGGGGGAGCCTACAATGAGCAGTTCTTC. It translates to CASSEWGGAYNEQFF.

The chain uses TRBV7-9 and TRBJ2-7; weak D call: TRBD1 (6 bases). Germline V gene data show CDR1 as SEHNR and CDR2 as FQNEAQ (reference sequence). The V gene lost 1 base and the J gene lost 11 bases, with 12 bases spanning the gap. The CDR3 is made up of 12 amino acids. The CDR3 sequence is CASSLDGTIKYF. For the CDR3, the DNA is TGTGCCAGCAGCTTAGATGGGACAATCAAGTACTTC. Full variable domain (missing parts from reference TRBV7-9 and TRBJ2-7): DTGVSQNPRHKITKRGQNVTFRCDPISEHNRLYWYRQTLGQGPEFLTYFQNEAQLEKSRLLSDRFSAERPKGSFSTLEIQRTEQGDSAMYLCASSLDGTIKYFGPGTRLTVT.

The chain uses TRBV11-2 and TRBJ2-5; D may be TRBD2 (5 bases). Germline lookup yields CDR1 SGHAT and CDR2 FQNNGV. V was clipped by 2 bases and J by 2 bases, with 12 bases between them. CDR3 size: 15 residues. The CDR3 coding sequence is TGTGCCAGCAGCTTATTAAGCGGCGGACAAGAGACCCAGTACTTC. Its protein product is CASSLLSGGQETQYF.

The V call is TRBV7-9, the J call TRBJ1-5; no definite D call. V lost 1 base to trimming and J lost 5 bases, with 12 bases between them. The CDR3 runs to 15 residues. Germline assignment: CDR1 SEHNR and CDR2 FQNEAQ (reference sequence). CDR3 residues: CASSLGSGRHQPQHF. In DNA, the CDR3 is TGTGCCAGCAGCTTAGGTTCTGGAAGGCATCAGCCCCAGCATTTT.

With regard to this clonotype: This may stem from a read error, because a much larger clone lies one nucleotide away. J is TRBJ2-5 and V is TRBV7-9, with D uncertain. The J call is in doubt because the DNA end fits TRBJ2-7 better. Germline-derived CDR1 and CDR2 are SEHNR and FQNEAQ (reference sequence). The length of the CDR3 is 12 residues. CDR3 coding DNA: TGTGCCAGCAGCTTAGCGGTGCACGAGCAGTACTTC. It encodes CASSLAVHEQYF.

This clonotype came up a few times. The chain employs TRBV9 and TRBJ2-7, with D tentatively TRBD2 (6 bases). CDR3 length: 15 amino acids. Trimming cost V 0 bases and J 2 bases, with 12 bases left between them. Germline lookup yields CDR1 SGDLS and CDR2 YYNGEE. CDR3 residues: CASSVDGRGTYEQYF. DNA of the CDR3: TGTGCCAGCAGCGTAGACGGGAGAGGGACCTACGAGCAGTACTTC.

The chain employs TRBV10-3 and TRBJ1-1; 8 bases agree with TRBD1. Germline CDR1 ENHRY, CDR2 SYGVKD. The V and J ends lost 6 bases and 5 bases, in that order; junction bases with no gene match: 14. The CDR3 loop spans 16 amino acids. The CDR3 protein is CAISRHGQGLETEAFF. The CDR3 DNA sequence: TGTGCCATCAGCAGACATGGACAGGGCTTGGAGACTGAAGCTTTCTTT.

This chain links TRBV6-1 with TRBJ1-6; D not resolved. The germline CDR1 and CDR2 sequences are MNHNS and SASEGT. This CDR3 comprises 16 residues. Trimming shortened V by 6 bases and J by 0 bases, and 12 bases separated the two germline ends. Here the CDR3 reads CASSSTPSSYNSPLHF. The CDR3 nucleotides read TGTGCCAGCAGCTCGACACCGTCCTCCTATAATTCACCCCTCCACTTT.

Comment on this clonotype: A much larger clone differs from this one at a single base, so this may be a read error. The chain uses TRBV12-3 or TRBV12-4 and TRBJ2-5; possible D gene TRBD2, 6 bases. The CDR3 has 13 amino acids. V was cut by 6 bases and J by 0 bases, with 8 bases left in between. The CDR3 DNA is TGTGCCAGCAGACGGGACTACCAAGAGACCCAGTACTTC. It translates to CASRRDYQETQYF.

The rearrangement joins TRBV4-3 to TRBJ2-7, with D maybe TRBD1 (6 bases). The CDR3 covers 16 residues. Trimming removed 3 bases at V and 7 bases at J, with 22 bases between. Germline V gene lookup returns CDR1 LGHNA and CDR2 YSLEER. The CDR3 DNA follows: TGCGCCAGCAGCCAGCAGACAGGACCACGCTACAATGAGCAGTACTTC. It encodes CASSQQTGPRYNEQYF.